The 27 T cell receptor beta chains below were found in one sample sequenced in a study of blood T cell repertoires in COVID-19. Using immunoSEQ multiplex PCR, the repertoire was profiled, and TCRdb retains in-frame clones only, with some absent. The repertoire includes hundreds of thousands of clones, 85% of them detected once, and approximately 5.1% sits in the top ten. Material: peripheral blood. Receptors originate from a man between 45 and 60 years old with active or convalescent COVID-19.

The rearrangement links TRBV6-2 or TRBV6-3 to TRBJ2-5; D not certain. The germline V gene encodes CDR1 MNHEY and CDR2 SVGEGT. Trimming cost V 3 bases and J 1 base, with 9 bases left between them. CDR3 length: 14 residues. For the CDR3, the DNA is TGTGCCAGCAGTTATCAGGTCATCCAAGAGACCCAGTACTTC. Its protein is CASSYQVIQETQYF.

The rearrangement links TRBV2 to TRBJ1-4; 7 bases line up with TRBD1. The length of the CDR3 is 15 residues. The germline V gene encodes CDR1 SNHLY and CDR2 FYNNEI. Trimming at V came to 7 bases and at J to 0 bases, leaving 5 bases not matched to a gene. Here the CDR3 reads CASNGQAATNEKLFF. As DNA, the CDR3 is TGTGCCAGCAATGGACAGGCAGCAACTAATGAAAAACTGTTTTTT. The variable domain in full, with the rest retrieved from reference TRBV2 and TRBJ1-4, is EPEVTQTPSHQVTQMGQEVILRCVPISNHLYFYWYRQILGQKVEFLVSFYNNEISEKSEIFDDQFSVERPDGSNFTLKIRSTKLEDSAMYFCASNGQAATNEKLFFGSGTQLSVL.

The chain links TRBV7-8 to TRBJ2-2; no firm D call. Per germline, CDR1 SGHVS and CDR2 FQNEAQ. The CDR3 runs 14 residues. Trimming stripped 1 base from V and 3 bases from J, with 6 bases between. The CDR3 reads CASSLESYTGELFF. The DNA of the CDR3 is TGTGCCAGCAGCTTAGAATCCTACACCGGGGAGCTGTTTTTT.

J is TRBJ2-2 and V is TRBV14, with TRBD2 matching 16 bases. Germline lookup yields CDR1 SGHDN and CDR2 FVKESK. J was trimmed by 1 base and V by 5 bases; bases with no gene match: 7. This CDR3 spans 19 amino acids. The CDR3 reads CASSKGLAGGPGNTGELFF. The CDR3 coding sequence is TGTGCCAGCAGCAAGGGACTAGCGGGAGGGCCGGGGAACACCGGGGAGCTGTTTTTT. Looking up the rest from reference TRBV14 and TRBJ2-2 gives the full variable domain: EAGVTQFPSHSVIEKGQTVTLRCDPISGHDNLYWYRRVMGKEIKFLLHFVKESKQDESGMPNNRFLAERTGGTYSTLKVQPAELEDSGVYFCASSKGLAGGPGNTGELFFGEGSRLTVL.

The rearrangement uses TRBV2 and TRBJ1-1; 7 bases are a match to TRBD1. V lost 5 bases, J lost 7 bases, and 10 bases stayed unmatched. This CDR3 has 14 amino acids. The germline V gene has CDR1 SNHLY and CDR2 FYNNEI. Here the CDR3 reads CASSLTTGAFEAFF. CDR3 in DNA: TGTGCCAGCAGTCTCACAACAGGGGCCTTTGAAGCTTTCTTT.

V gene TRBV7-2 combines with J gene TRBJ1-2; the match to TRBD1 covers 8 bases. The CDR3 is 15 amino acids. With V trimmed by 5 bases and J by 2 bases, 7 bases remained unmatched. Germline CDR1 reads SGHTA; CDR2 reads FQGNSA. The CDR3 DNA sequence: TGTGCCAGCAGCCCACGAGGGACAGGAAACTATGGCTACACCTTC. It specifies CASSPRGTGNYGYTF. Full variable domain (remainder filled in from reference TRBV7-2 and TRBJ1-2): GAGVSQSPSNKVTEKGKDVELRCDPISGHTALYWYRQSLGQGLEFLIYFQGNSAPDKSGLPSDRFSAERTGGSVSTLTIQRTQQEDSAVYLCASSPRGTGNYGYTFGSGTRLTVV.

This clone was recorded only once. The chain links TRBV27 to TRBJ2-7, with TRBD1 as a possible D gene (5 bases). V gave up 5 bases and J gave up 7 bases, with 15 bases separating them. Germline loops: CDR1 MNHEY, CDR2 SMNVEV (reference sequence). This CDR3 is 13 amino acids long. The CDR3 region has the DNA TGTGCCAGCAGTCGGGTAGGGGCAGGGGAGCAGTACTTC. Translating gives CASSRVGAGEQYF.

This chain links TRBV4-1 with TRBJ1-5, with 7 bases aligning to TRBD1. Germline loops: CDR1 MGHRA, CDR2 YSYEKL. There are 13 residues in the CDR3. V trimming: 4 bases; J trimming: 4 bases; junction bases outside the gene matches: 1. The CDR3 region has the DNA TGCGCCAGCAGCCCGACAGGGAATCAGCCCCAGCATTTT. Protein product: CASSPTGNQPQHF.

This chain links TRBV27 with TRBJ2-7; D unresolved. CDR3 length: 14 amino acids. Germline loops: CDR1 MNHEY, CDR2 SMNVEV (reference sequence). The V gene lost 5 bases and the J gene lost 5 bases, with 16 bases spanning the gap. CDR3 nucleotide sequence: TGTGCCAGCAGTGTTGAGCGAGGAGTTGACGAGCAGTACTTC. Encoded protein: CASSVERGVDEQYF.

This chain joins TRBV7-9 and TRBJ1-2, with TRBD1 matching 8 bases. The germline gives CDR1 SEHNR, CDR2 FQNEAQ (reference sequence). Trimming cost V 4 bases and J 8 bases; bases outside gene matches: 6. The CDR3 totals 13 residues. CDR3 amino acids: CASSSDRAFGYTF. For the CDR3, the DNA is TGTGCCAGCAGCTCGGACAGGGCTTTCGGCTACACCTTC.

This chain uses TRBV6-4 with TRBJ2-4; 16 bases agree with TRBD2. CDR1 and CDR2 from the germline V gene are MRHNA and SNTAGT. The CDR3 is made up of 21 amino acids. With V trimmed by 2 bases and J by 6 bases, 16 bases remained unmatched. In DNA, the CDR3 is TGTGCCAGCAGTGACCAAACCGGGACTAGCGGGAGGGCCATATCGCGAAACATTCAGTACTTC. Residues: CASSDQTGTSGRAISRNIQYF.

CDR3 loop: CASSLGQGWTGELFF. The CDR3 region has the DNA TGTGCCAGCAGCTTGGGACAGGGATGGACCGGGGAGCTGTTTTTT. This sequence joins TRBV5-4 and TRBJ2-2, with TRBD1 matching 7 bases. There are 15 residues in the CDR3. Germline trimming cut 0 bases from V and 5 bases from J; bases unmatched to any gene: 4. From germline, CDR1 is SGHNT and CDR2 YYREEE (reference sequence).

The genes are TRBV2 and TRBJ2-1, with 7 bases lining up with TRBD1. Germline loops: CDR1 SNHLY, CDR2 FYNNEI. J was trimmed by 0 bases and V by 6 bases; bases with no gene match: 5. The CDR3 totals 15 residues. This chain's CDR3 is CASRKGQSSYNEQFF. DNA for the CDR3: TGTGCCAGCAGGAAGGGACAGAGCTCCTACAATGAGCAGTTCTTC.

This chain uses TRBV2 with TRBJ1-1; no clear D gene. The germline gives CDR1 SNHLY, CDR2 FYNNEI. The CDR3 length is 14 residues. V was cut by 6 bases and J by 0 bases, with 11 bases left in between. The CDR3 region has the DNA TGTGCCAGCAGGTGGCAGAAGATGAACACTGAAGCTTTCTTT. It encodes CASRWQKMNTEAFF.

The chain uses TRBV3-1 (or the pseudogene TRBV3-2) and TRBJ1-4; 8 bases align to TRBD1. Trimming at V came to 5 bases and at J to 5 bases, leaving 4 bases not matched to a gene. Germline values: CDR1 LGHDT, CDR2 YNNKEL (reference sequence). CDR3 length: 14 amino acids. DNA of the CDR3: TGTGCCAGCAGCTATCGGACAGGGAATGAAAAACTGTTTTTT. It is translated as CASSYRTGNEKLFF.

The J gene is TRBJ2-1, the V gene TRBV6-4; a possible D gene is TRBD2 (5 bases). Trimming shortened V by 3 bases and J by 8 bases, and 14 bases separated the two germline ends. CDR1 MRHNA and CDR2 SNTAGT come from the germline V gene. This CDR3 region has 14 residues. This chain's CDR3 is CASSEDGLGDEQFF. The CDR3 DNA reads as TGTGCCAGCAGTGAGGACGGACTCGGGGATGAGCAGTTCTTC.

The chain couples TRBV10-3 to TRBJ2-1, with 9 bases that match TRBD2. The CDR3 contains 16 residues. V lost 6 bases and J lost 3; bases outside the gene matches: 9. The germline CDR1 and CDR2 sequences are ENHRY and SYGVKD. CDR3 region: CAIRDDSGRSYNEQFF. The CDR3 DNA sequence: TGTGCCATCAGGGACGATAGCGGGAGAAGCTACAATGAGCAGTTCTTC.

The V and J genes are TRBV6-5 and TRBJ1-3; perhaps TRBD1 as D (5 bases). The CDR3 is 15 amino acids. The V end lost 7 bases, the J end lost 9 bases, and 22 bases lay between the germline ends. CDR1 is MNHEY, CDR2 SVGAGI, per germline. In DNA form, the CDR3 reads TGTGCCAGCAACCTACAACAGGCGGTCCGAGGCACCATATATTTT. Translated, it gives CASNLQQAVRGTIYF.

This rearrangement joins TRBV18 to TRBJ2-7; D is perhaps TRBD1 (6 bases). The germline V gene has CDR1 KGHSH and CDR2 LQKENI. Between the trimmed V and J ends, which lost 3 bases and 0 bases, there was a span of 9 bases. The CDR3 spans 14 residues. CDR3 nucleotide sequence: TGTGCCAGCTCACCGCAGGGGAGCTCCTACGAGCAGTACTTC. Translating gives CASSPQGSSYEQYF.

The count of this clone is one. Additional DNA sequences in this sample encode the identical CDR3. The chain is built from TRBV30 and TRBJ2-7; 8 nucleotides match TRBD1. Losses at the gene ends were 0 bases for V and 2 bases for J; bases not matched to a gene: 3. There are 14 residues in the CDR3. Germline-derived CDR1 and CDR2 are GTSNPN and SVGIG (reference sequence). CDR3 amino acids: CAWSVGTGPYEQYF. As DNA, the CDR3 is TGTGCCTGGAGTGTAGGGACAGGCCCCTACGAGCAGTACTTC.

The gene calls are TRBV27 and TRBJ2-5, with D possibly matching TRBD1 (7 bases). The CDR3 consists of 13 residues. Germline loops: CDR1 MNHEY, CDR2 SMNVEV (reference sequence). V shed 8 bases and J shed 4 bases, with 14 bases lying between them. The DNA for the CDR3 is TGTGCCAGCGGGAGGACAGGTTTAGAGACCCAGTACTTC. It translates to CASGRTGLETQYF.

The V gene is TRBV9, the J gene TRBJ2-3; 7 bases map to TRBD1. This CDR3 is built from 15 residues. CDR1 SGDLS and CDR2 YYNGEE come from the germline V gene. The ends lost 4 bases at V and 5 bases at J; junction bases unmatched: 10. In nucleotides, the CDR3 is TGTGCCAGCAGCCCGCGACAGGGTGCAGTAGATACGCAGTATTTT. Protein product: CASSPRQGAVDTQYF.

V and J are TRBV27 and TRBJ2-2; D ambiguous. V lost 6 bases and J 7 bases, leaving 21 bases between the germline ends. This CDR3 is built from 16 residues. Germline CDR1 reads MNHEY; CDR2 reads SMNVEV (reference sequence). The CDR3 region is CASRPPRWVSGGELFF. CDR3 nucleotides: TGTGCCAGCAGGCCACCTAGATGGGTCTCCGGCGGGGAGCTGTTTTTT.

The chain has TRBV19 and TRBJ2-2; D gene unclear. The CDR3 is made up of 14 amino acids. The germline CDR1 and CDR2 sequences are LNHDA and SQIVND (reference sequence). Trimming cost V 6 bases and J 1 base, with 9 bases left between them. The CDR3 nucleotides are TGTGCCAGTAGATCTGCGGTGAACACCGGGGAGCTGTTTTTT. Its translation is CASRSAVNTGELFF. Full variable domain (missing parts from reference TRBV19 and TRBJ2-2): DGGITQSPKYLFRKEGQNVTLSCEQNLNHDAMYWYRQDPGQGLRLIYYSQIVNDFQKGDIAEGYSVSREKKESFPLTVTSAQKNPTAFYLCASRSAVNTGELFFGEGSRLTVL.

V and J are TRBV6-1 and TRBJ1-4; D gene ambiguous. Trimming took off 3 bases at V and 5 bases at J, with 16 bases between the two ends. Germline CDR1 and CDR2: MNHNS and SASEGT. CDR3 length equals 16 residues. CDR3 DNA sequence: TGTGCCAGCAGTGATCTGTGGGCGTACCGAAATGAAAAACTGTTTTTT. It translates to CASSDLWAYRNEKLFF.

V usage is TRBV18 and J usage is TRBJ2-7; no reliable D call. Trimming removed 0 bases at V and 2 bases at J, with 8 bases between. The CDR3 runs 14 residues. The V gene's germline CDR1 is KGHSH and CDR2 LQKENI. CDR3 DNA: TGTGCCAGCTCACCACCGTCCACAACCTACGAGCAGTACTTC. Translated, it gives CASSPPSTTYEQYF.

CDR3 sequence: CATSLGQGAFGELFF. CDR3 nucleotide sequence: TGTGCCACCAGCCTGGGACAGGGGGCGTTCGGGGAGCTGTTTTTT. V and J are TRBV24-1 and TRBJ2-2; TRBD1 agrees at 12 bases. Germline values: CDR1 KGHDR, CDR2 SFDVKD. Trimming cost V 7 bases and J 7 bases; bases outside gene matches: 6. CDR3 length: 15 amino acids.